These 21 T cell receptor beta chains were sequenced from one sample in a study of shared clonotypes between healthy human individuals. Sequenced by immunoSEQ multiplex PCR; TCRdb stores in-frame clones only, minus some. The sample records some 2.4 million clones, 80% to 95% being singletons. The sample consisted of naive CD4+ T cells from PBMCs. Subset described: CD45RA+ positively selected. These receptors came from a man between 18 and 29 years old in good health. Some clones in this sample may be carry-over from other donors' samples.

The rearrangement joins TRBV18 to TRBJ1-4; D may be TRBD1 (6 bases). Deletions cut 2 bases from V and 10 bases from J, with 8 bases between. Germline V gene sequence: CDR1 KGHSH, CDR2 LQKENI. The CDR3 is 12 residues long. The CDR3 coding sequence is TGTGCCAGCTCACCAGAAGGGGGAAAACTGTTTTTT. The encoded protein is CASSPEGGKLFF.

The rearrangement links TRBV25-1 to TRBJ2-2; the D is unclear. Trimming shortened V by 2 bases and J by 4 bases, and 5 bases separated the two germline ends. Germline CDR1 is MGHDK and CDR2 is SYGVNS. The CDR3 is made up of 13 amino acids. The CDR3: CASSERVTGELFF. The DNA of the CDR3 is TGTGCCAGCAGTGAAAGGGTCACCGGGGAGCTGTTTTTT.

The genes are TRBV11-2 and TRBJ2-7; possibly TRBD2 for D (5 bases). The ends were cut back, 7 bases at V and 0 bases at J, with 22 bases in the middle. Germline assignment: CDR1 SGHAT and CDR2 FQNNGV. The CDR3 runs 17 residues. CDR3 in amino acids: CASTHTGVGIPSYEQYF. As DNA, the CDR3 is TGTGCCAGCACCCACACCGGGGTCGGTATCCCCTCCTACGAGCAGTACTTC.

CDR3 residues: CAWTWGIPADTQYF. CDR3 DNA sequence: TGTGCCTGGACTTGGGGGATACCCGCAGATACGCAGTATTTT. The rearrangement links TRBV30 to TRBJ2-3; either TRBD1 or TRBD2 may supply D (5 bases each). CDR3 length: 14 amino acids. The germline CDR1 and CDR2 sequences are GTSNPN and SVGIG (reference sequence). Trimming took off 4 bases at V and 4 bases at J, with 15 bases between the two ends.

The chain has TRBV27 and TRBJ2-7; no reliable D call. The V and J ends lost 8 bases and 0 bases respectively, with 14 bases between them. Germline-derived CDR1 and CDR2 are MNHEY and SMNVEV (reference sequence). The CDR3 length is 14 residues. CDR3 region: CASSPFGASYEQYF. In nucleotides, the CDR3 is TGTGCCAGCTCGCCGTTCGGTGCCTCCTACGAGCAGTACTTC.

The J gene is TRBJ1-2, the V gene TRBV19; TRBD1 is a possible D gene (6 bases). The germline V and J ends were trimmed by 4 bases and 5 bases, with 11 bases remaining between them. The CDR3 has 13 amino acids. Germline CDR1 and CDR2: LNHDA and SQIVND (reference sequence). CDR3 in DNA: TGTGCCAGTAGTACGGACAGACCATATGGCTACACCTTC. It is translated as CASSTDRPYGYTF. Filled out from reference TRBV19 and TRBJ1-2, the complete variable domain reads DGGITQSPKYLFRKEGQNVTLSCEQNLNHDAMYWYRQDPGQGLRLIYYSQIVNDFQKGDIAEGYSVSREKKESFPLTVTSAQKNPTAFYLCASSTDRPYGYTFGSGTRLTVV.

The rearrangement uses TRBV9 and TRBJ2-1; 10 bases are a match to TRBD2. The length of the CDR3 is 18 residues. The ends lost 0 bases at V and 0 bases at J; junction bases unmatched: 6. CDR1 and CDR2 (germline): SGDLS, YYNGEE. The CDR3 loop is CASSVGKAGGYSYNEQFF. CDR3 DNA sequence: TGTGCCAGCAGCGTAGGGAAAGCGGGAGGGTACTCCTACAATGAGCAGTTCTTC.

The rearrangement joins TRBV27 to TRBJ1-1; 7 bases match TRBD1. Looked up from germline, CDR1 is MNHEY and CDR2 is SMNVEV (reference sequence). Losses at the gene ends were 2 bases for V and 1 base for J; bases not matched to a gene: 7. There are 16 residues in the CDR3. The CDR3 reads CASSLNRGRGNTEAFF. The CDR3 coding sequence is TGTGCCAGCAGTTTAAACAGGGGACGCGGGAACACTGAAGCTTTCTTT.

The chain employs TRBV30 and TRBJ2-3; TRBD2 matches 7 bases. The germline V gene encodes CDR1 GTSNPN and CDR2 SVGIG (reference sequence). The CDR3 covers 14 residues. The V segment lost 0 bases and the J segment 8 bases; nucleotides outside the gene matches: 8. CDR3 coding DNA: TGTGCCTGGAGTGTATCGGGGGGAGTGCGTACGCAGTATTTT. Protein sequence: CAWSVSGGVRTQYF.

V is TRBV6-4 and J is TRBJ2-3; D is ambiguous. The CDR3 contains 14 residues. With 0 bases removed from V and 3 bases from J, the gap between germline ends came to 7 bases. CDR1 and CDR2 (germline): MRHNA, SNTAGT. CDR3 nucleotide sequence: TGTGCCAGCAGTGACTCCCCGGCAACAGATACGCAGTATTTT. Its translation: CASSDSPATDTQYF.

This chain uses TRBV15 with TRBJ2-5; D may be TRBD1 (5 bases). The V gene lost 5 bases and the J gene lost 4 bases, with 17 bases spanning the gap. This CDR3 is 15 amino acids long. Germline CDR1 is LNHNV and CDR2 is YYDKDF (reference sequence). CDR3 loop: CATSWGPGSPETQYF. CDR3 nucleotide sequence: TGTGCCACCAGCTGGGGCCCCGGTTCCCCAGAGACCCAGTACTTC.

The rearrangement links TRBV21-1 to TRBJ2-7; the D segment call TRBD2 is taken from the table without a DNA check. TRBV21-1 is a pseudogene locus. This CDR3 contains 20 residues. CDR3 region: CASKVTTLHETSGRTYEQYF. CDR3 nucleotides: TGTGCCAGCAAAGTCACCACCCTACACGAGACTAGCGGGAGAACCTACGAGCAGTACTTC.

The CDR3 reads CASSPDRVKNIQYF. As DNA, the CDR3 is TGTGCCAGCAGCCCCGACAGGGTCAAAAACATTCAGTACTTC. This sequence joins TRBV11-1 and TRBJ2-4; 7 bases align to TRBD1. Trimming removed 5 bases from V and 3 bases from J; junction bases left unmatched: 4. In germline, CDR1 is SGHAT, CDR2 FQDESV (reference sequence). CDR3 length: 14 residues.

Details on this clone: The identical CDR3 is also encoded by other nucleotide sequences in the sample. DNA of the CDR3: TGTGCCAGCAGTTACCGGGACAGGGGAATCTACGAGCAGTACTTC. As protein: CASSYRDRGIYEQYF. V usage is TRBV6-5 and J usage is TRBJ2-7; TRBD1 aligns across 10 bases. This CDR3 has 15 amino acids. Germline V gene data show CDR1 as MNHEY and CDR2 as SVGAGI. The J segment lost 3 bases and the V segment lost 2 bases, leaving 4 bases of the junction unmatched.

The CDR3 here is CASSPAGNSNQPQHF. The CDR3 region has the DNA TGCGCCAGCAGCCCGGCAGGGAATAGCAATCAGCCCCAGCATTTT. V usage is TRBV5-1 and J usage is TRBJ1-5, with D possibly being TRBD1 (5 bases). V lost 4 bases and J 0 bases, leaving 11 bases between the germline ends. The germline gives CDR1 SGHRS, CDR2 YFSETQ. The CDR3 has 15 amino acids.

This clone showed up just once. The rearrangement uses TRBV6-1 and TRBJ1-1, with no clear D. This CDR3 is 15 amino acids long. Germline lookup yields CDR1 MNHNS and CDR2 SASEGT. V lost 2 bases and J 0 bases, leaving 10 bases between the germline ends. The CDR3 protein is CASSENALLNTEAFF. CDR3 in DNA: TGTGCCAGCAGTGAAAATGCCCTCCTGAACACTGAAGCTTTCTTT.

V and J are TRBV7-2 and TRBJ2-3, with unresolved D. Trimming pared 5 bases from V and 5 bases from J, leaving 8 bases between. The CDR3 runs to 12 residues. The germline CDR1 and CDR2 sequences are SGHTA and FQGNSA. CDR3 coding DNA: TGTGCCAGCAGCCGACCAGTAGATACGCAGTATTTT. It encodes CASSRPVDTQYF.

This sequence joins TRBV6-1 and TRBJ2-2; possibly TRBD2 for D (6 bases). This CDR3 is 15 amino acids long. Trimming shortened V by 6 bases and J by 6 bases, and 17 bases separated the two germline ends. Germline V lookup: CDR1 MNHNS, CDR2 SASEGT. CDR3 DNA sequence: TGTGCCAGCAGGGACTCACTCTCGGGGGCCGGGGAGCTGTTTTTT. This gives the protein CASRDSLSGAGELFF.

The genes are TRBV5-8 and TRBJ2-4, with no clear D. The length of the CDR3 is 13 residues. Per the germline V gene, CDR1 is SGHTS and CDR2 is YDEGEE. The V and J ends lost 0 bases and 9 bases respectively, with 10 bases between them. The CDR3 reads CASSLGIPGIQYF. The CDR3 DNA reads TGTGCCAGCAGCTTGGGGATACCCGGCATTCAGTACTTC.

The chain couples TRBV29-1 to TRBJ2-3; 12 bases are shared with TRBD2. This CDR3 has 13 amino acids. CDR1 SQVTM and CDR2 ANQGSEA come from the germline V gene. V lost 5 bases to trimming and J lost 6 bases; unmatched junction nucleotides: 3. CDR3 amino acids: CSVPTSGSDTQYF. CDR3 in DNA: TGCAGCGTTCCGACTAGCGGGAGTGATACGCAGTATTTT.

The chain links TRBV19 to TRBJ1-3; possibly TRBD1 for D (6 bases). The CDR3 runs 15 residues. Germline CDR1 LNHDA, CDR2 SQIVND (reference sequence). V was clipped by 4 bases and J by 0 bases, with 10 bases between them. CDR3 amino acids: CASSTEGDSGNTIYF. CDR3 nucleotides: TGTGCCAGTAGTACCGAGGGGGACTCTGGAAACACCATATATTTT.